This T cell receptor beta chain derives from a study of blood T cell repertoires in COVID-19. Study-level information: Whether acute or convalescent, the COVID-19 samples came from the United States, Italy and Spain. PBMCs, B-cell-depleted T cells, or T cells provided the cDNA or gDNA that made up the material.

Original processing notes: Nucleated cell counts were estimated from reference gene primer amplification. Clones were sequenced by immunoSEQ multiplex PCR, and TCRdb holds only the in-frame ones, with some missing. V, J and clone size are taken as reported in that table, and D and trimming were inferred from the DNA itself. The data show about 220,000 clones, with approximately 83% seen just once and about 2.1% held by the top ten. V dropped 4 bases and J dropped 0; count of bases not matched to a gene: 3. The CDR3 runs to 14 residues. CDR1 LGHDT and CDR2 YNNKEL come from the germline V gene (reference sequence).

The chain carries TRBV3-1 (or the pseudogene TRBV3-2) and TRBJ2-7; TRBD2 aligns across 7 bases. Sequenced: peripheral blood. The TCR comes from a woman aged 60-75 years with acute or convalescent COVID-19. The CDR3 spells CASSRWGGSYEQYF. CDR3 DNA sequence: TGTGCCAGCAGCCGGTGGGGGGGCTCCTACGAGCAGTACTTC.